Presented here are 3 T cell receptor beta chains from one specimen sequenced in a study of blood T cells in healthy people across ages. Sample-barcoded 5' priming and a J-beta primer mix drove a second PCR of roughly 7 to 11 cycles. TCRdb reprocessed the 5' RACE reads via MiXCR and lists one record per CDR3 protein. Of some 1.4 million distinct CDR3 sequences listed, approximately 42% are singletons. Input material: blood. The source of these receptors is a woman aged 18-30 years in good health.

The rearrangement links TRBV12-3 or TRBV12-4 to TRBJ2-2; a possible D gene is TRBD2 (7 bases). V was cut by 7 bases and J by 6 bases, with 18 bases left in between. The CDR3 covers 15 residues. CDR3 nucleotide sequence: TGTGCCAGCATTGATATGGGGGGGGGCGCCGGGGAGCTGTTTTTT. It encodes CASIDMGGGAGELFF.

The V call is TRBV5-1, the J call TRBJ2-7, with 11 positions matching TRBD2. Per germline, CDR1 SGHRS and CDR2 YFSETQ. J gave up 7 bases and V 3 bases, and 12 bases lay outside the gene matches. This CDR3 is built from 16 residues. The CDR3 sequence is CASSSQTSGIYNEQYF. The CDR3 nucleotides read TGCGCCAGCAGCTCCCAGACTAGCGGGATCTACAATGAGCAGTACTTC.

This clonotype was found once. The rearrangement joins TRBV30 to TRBJ2-5, with a tentative D call TRBD1 (6 bases). Germline assignment: CDR1 GTSNPN and CDR2 SVGIG (reference sequence). V dropped 3 bases and J dropped 11 bases, with 16 bases sitting between them. The CDR3 sequence is 12 residues long. The CDR3 sequence is CAWSAGAREQYF. The CDR3 DNA reads TGTGCCTGGAGCGCAGGGGCGAGAGAGCAGTACTTC.